This TCR beta chain was obtained from a study of cytomegalovirus exposure and HLA in healthy donors. Looking at the study overall: In a later analysis, the 100 to 150 validation repertoires were reported to have used the same platform as the approximately 700 first-cohort repertoires.

Data came from immunoSEQ multiplex PCR; TCRdb stores just in-frame clones and leaves some out. The sample includes fewer than 250,000 clones, roughly 83% of them seen just once. The ends lost 0 bases at V and 5 bases at J; junction bases unmatched: 3. The CDR3 has 16 residues. Germline CDR1 is PRHDT and CDR2 is FYEKMQ (reference sequence). This receptor was taken from a young woman in good health and CMV-seronegative. V and J are TRBV13 and TRBJ2-1; 11 bases fit TRBD2. The sample was PBMCs. CDR3 nucleotide sequence: TGTGCCAGCAGCTTAGGAGTTAGCGGGAGGGACAATGAGCAGTTCTTC. Protein product: CASSLGVSGRDNEQFF. The full variable domain, in which reference TRBV13 and TRBJ2-1 provide the parts outside the CDR3, is AAGVIQSPRHLIKEKRETATLKCYPIPRHDTVYWYQQGPGQDPQFLISFYEKMQSDKGSIPDRFSAQQFSDYHSELNMSSLELGDSALYFCASSLGVSGRDNEQFFGPGTRLTVL.